Shown below are 2 T cell receptor beta chains from a single sample sequenced in a study of T cell responses to AZD1222 COVID-19 vaccine (dated by TCRdb to the early 2020s). Library preparation used the immunoSEQ multiplex PCR assay. In TCRdb, the immuneACCESS table is reduced to in-frame sequences with V and J assigned. These tables do not hold every clone; where another copy was compared, an unresolved V gene accounts for under half, and the others remain unexplained. Counted in this sample were roughly 120,000 clones; 80% to 95% of them appeared once. The ten top clones hold over 4% of the sample. This specimen's time point label, per the study, means: about 28 days (+/-7) after the second vaccine dose. The sample's treatment or condition label, decoded: meningococcal conjugate vaccine given as trial control. The material was peripheral blood, obtained 28 days after the second dose of the MenACWY control vaccine. The receptor set was obtained from an adult who received the MenACWY meningococcal vaccine as a control.

The V call is TRBV2, the J call TRBJ1-5; D possibly corresponds to TRBD1 (5 bases). Trimming shortened V by 8 bases and J by 2 bases, and 13 bases separated the two germline ends. The CDR3 extends over 14 amino acids. CDR1 SNHLY and CDR2 FYNNEI come from the germline V gene. Here the CDR3 DNA reads TGTGCCAGCGGTAGGTGGGGGGGCAATCAGCCCCAGCATTTT. Its protein product is CASGRWGGNQPQHF.

The chain recombines TRBV5-1 with TRBJ2-5; D tentatively reads TRBD1 or TRBD2 (5 bases each). V lost 4 bases to trimming and J lost 1 base, with 11 bases between them. From germline, CDR1 is SGHRS and CDR2 YFSETQ. CDR3 size: 14 residues. CDR3 nucleotides: TGCGCCAGCAGCAATACGGGACGCCAAGAGACCCAGTACTTC. It yields the protein CASSNTGRQETQYF.